This T cell receptor beta chain was identified in a study of beta chain features in type 1 diabetes. About this clone itself: Its antigen is as yet unknown.

Expressed TCRB transcripts got sequenced, as all isolated RNA was reverse transcribed. Assay used: immunoSEQ multiplex PCR; TCRdb lists only in-frame clones, some missing. The data contain about 740,000 clones, over 10% of them singletons. Trimming stripped 2 bases from V and 0 bases from J, with 20 bases between. The CDR3 length is 19 residues. Germline assignment: CDR1 LGHNA and CDR2 YNFKEQ. General study findings and limits: Among patients with Type 1 diabetes, TCRB CDR3s were moderately but significantly shorter in every one of the four CD4+ subsets.

This TCR was sampled from a man aged 18 to 29 with type 1 diabetes. Sequencing was carried out using naive CD4+ T cells from blood. V gene TRBV4-2 combines with J gene TRBJ2-1; D is unresolved. In nucleotides, the CDR3 is TGTGCCAGCAGCCAAACAGCTTATCAACCCTTAAACTCCTACAATGAGCAGTTCTTC. Its translation is CASSQTAYQPLNSYNEQFF.